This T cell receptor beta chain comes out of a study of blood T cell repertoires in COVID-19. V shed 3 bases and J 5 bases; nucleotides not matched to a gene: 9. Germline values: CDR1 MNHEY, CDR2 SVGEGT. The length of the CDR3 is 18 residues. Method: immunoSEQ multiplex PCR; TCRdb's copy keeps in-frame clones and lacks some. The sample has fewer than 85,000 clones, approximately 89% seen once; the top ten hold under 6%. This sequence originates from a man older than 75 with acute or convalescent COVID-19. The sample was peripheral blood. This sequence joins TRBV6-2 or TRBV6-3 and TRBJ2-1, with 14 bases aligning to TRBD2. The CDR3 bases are TGTGCCAGCAGTTATCAACCGGGACTAGCGGGGGAACACAATGAGCAGTTCTTC. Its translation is CASSYQPGLAGEHNEQFF.